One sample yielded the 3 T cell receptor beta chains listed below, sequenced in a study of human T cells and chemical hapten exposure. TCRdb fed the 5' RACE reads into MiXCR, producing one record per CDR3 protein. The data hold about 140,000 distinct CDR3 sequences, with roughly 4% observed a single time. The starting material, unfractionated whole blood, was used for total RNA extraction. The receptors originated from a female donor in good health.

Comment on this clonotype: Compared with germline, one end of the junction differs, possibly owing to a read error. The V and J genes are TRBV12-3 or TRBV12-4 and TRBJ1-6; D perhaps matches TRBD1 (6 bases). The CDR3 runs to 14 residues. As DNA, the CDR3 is TGTGCCAGCAGCCCTACAGGGAATAATGCACCCCTCCACTTT. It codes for CASSPTGNNAPLHF.

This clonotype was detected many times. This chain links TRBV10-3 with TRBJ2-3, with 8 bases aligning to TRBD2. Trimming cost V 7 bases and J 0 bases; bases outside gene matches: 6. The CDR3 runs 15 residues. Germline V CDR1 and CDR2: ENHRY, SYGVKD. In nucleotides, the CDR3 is TGTGCCATCATGGGGACTAGGGGGAGCACAGATACGCAGTATTTT. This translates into CAIMGTRGSTDTQYF.

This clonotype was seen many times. The CDR3 sequence: CASSSGGGETQYF. CDR3 bases: TGTGCCAGCAGCTCCGGAGGGGGTGAGACCCAGTACTTC. This chain links TRBV7-2 with TRBJ2-5, with D perhaps assigned TRBD1 or TRBD2 (6 bases each). The length of the CDR3 is 13 residues. V dropped 4 bases and J dropped 5 bases, with 11 bases sitting between them. Germline CDR1 SGHTA, CDR2 FQGNSA. Filled out from reference TRBV7-2 and TRBJ2-5, the complete variable domain reads GAGVSQSPSNKVTEKGKDVELRCDPISGHTALYWYRQSLGQGLEFLIYFQGNSAPDKSGLPSDRFSAERTGGSVSTLTIQRTQQEDSAVYLCASSSGGGETQYFGPGTRLLVL.